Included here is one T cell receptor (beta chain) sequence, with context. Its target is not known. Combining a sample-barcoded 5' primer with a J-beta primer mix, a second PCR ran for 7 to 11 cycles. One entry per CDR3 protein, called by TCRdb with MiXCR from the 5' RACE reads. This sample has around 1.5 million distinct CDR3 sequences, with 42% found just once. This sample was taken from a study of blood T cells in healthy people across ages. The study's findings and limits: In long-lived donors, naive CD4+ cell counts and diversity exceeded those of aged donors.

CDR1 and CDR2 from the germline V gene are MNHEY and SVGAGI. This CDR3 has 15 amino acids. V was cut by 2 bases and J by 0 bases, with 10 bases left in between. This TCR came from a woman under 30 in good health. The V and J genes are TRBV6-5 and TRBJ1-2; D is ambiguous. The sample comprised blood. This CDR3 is CASSYGPAPNYGYTF. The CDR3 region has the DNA TGTGCCAGCAGTTACGGTCCGGCTCCTAACTATGGCTACACCTTC.